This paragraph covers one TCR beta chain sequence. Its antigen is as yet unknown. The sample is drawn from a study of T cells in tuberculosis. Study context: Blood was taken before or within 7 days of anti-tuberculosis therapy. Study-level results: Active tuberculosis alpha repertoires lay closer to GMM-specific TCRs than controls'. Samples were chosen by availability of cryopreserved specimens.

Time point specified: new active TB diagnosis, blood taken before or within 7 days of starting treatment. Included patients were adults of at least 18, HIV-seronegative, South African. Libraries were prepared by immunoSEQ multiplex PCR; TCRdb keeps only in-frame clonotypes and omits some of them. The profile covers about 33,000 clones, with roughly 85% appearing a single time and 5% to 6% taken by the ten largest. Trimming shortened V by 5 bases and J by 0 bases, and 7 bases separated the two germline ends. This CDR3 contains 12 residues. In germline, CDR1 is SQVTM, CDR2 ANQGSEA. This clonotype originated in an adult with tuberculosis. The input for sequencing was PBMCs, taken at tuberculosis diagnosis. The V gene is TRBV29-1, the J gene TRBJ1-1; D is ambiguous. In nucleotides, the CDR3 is TGCAGCGTTTCGGGATTGAACACTGAAGCTTTCTTT. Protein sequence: CSVSGLNTEAFF.